This TCR beta chain was found in a study of Ad26.COV2.S vaccination and SARS-CoV-2 variants (dated by TCRdb to about 2021). In the study overall: Donors in the vaccine arm were drawn from COV1001, a multicentre, randomized, double-blind, placebo-controlled phase I-IIa trial testing Ad26.COV2.S in healthy adults. Dosing of Ad26.COV2.S was intramuscular, at either 5x10^10 or 1x10^11 viral particles, delivered as one shot or as two shots spaced 56 days apart. TCRbeta repertoire sequencing served as the tool for gauging how specific and how broad the SARS-CoV-2-reactive T cell receptors were following Ad26.COV2.S vaccination. The TCR-sequenced set comprised around 32 samples: about 19 Ad26.COV2.S vaccine recipients, 5 placebo recipients and 8 SARS-CoV-2 convalescent individuals. Participants in the trial were split at random into five groups of five each, receiving low-dose or high-dose Ad26.COV2.S once or twice, or else placebo on both occasions. Investigators remained blinded to trial group allocation during experiments and outcome assessment.

Remarks on this clone: Its antigen remains unidentified. Base-call qualities are not available, and no considerably larger clone is one nucleotide away.

The treatment or condition label, as the study defines it: some 20 received Ad26.COV2.S at low or high dose, single or two shots; 5 received placebo; per-sample allocation not given. Repertoires of vaccine and placebo recipients were sequenced from samples collected on day 63 after the first injection. In Cohort 1b, about 25 adults aged 18-55 years were enrolled at a single site in Boston, USA, between 29 July and 7 August 2020. Ad26.COV2.S consisted of a replication-incompetent adenovirus type 26 vector by which a prefusion-stabilized SARS-CoV-2 spike protein from the original Wuhan strain was expressed. The CDR3 numbers 14 residues from cysteine through phenylalanine. Only the CDR3 region is kept as DNA, spanning 42 bases read in frame from base 1. The V end gives up 5 bases and the J end 8 bases, leaving 6 bases in the junction not matched to a gene. In the germline V gene (reference sequence), CDR1 corresponds to MNHNY and CDR2 to SVGAGI.

Findings and caveats that apply to the study as a whole: After vaccination, substantial breadth of spike-specific CD8+ and CD4+ T cell responses was reported. The study lacked the statistical power to compare responses across vaccine doses or regimens. Higher spike-specific TCR breadth was observed in Ad26.COV2.S recipients than in placebo recipients (P = 0.0014). The authors noted that total T cell responses may have been underestimated by the TCR breadth and depth analyses. Vaccine and placebo recipients had comparable non-spike TCR breadth, which fits with the vaccine containing only spike.

The immunoSEQ Assay was used to sequence TCRbeta CDR3 regions. After extraction, genomic DNA underwent amplification by bias-controlled multiplex PCR, followed by high-throughput sequencing. In the authors' own workflow: To quantify the absolute abundance of every unique TCRbeta CDR3 region, sequences were collapsed and filtered. Usable DNA was measured by amplifying reference genes present in all nucleated cells, and TCRbeta template counts were normalized to that usable DNA to estimate T cell fraction. Repertoire TCRs were annotated as SARS-CoV-2-specific by exact matching of V gene, CDR3 amino acid sequence and J gene to a known reactive TCR set. The reference SARS-CoV-2 TCR set came from MIRA and was filtered for enrichment in COVID-19-positive ImmuneCODE repertoires, removing public or cross-reactive TCRs. Drawing on the MIRA antigens, annotated TCRs were analysed further at the level of specific ORF or position within ORF. Depth was the summed frequency of annotated unique rearrangements, while breadth was defined as annotated unique rearrangements over total unique productive rearrangements. Two-sided Wilcoxon rank-sum tests were applied when comparing TCR breadth between groups. TCRdb mirrors the immuneACCESS table, restricted to in-frame sequences. Some clones are absent from its copies; in checked studies, under half trace to an unresolved V gene, and the reason for the others is unknown. The V and J calls and clone size come from that table; D and trimming were worked out from the DNA. Recorded for this sample are about 460,000 clones; roughly nine tenths of them occurred a single time. The ten largest clones represent about 1.5% of the sample.

This specimen consisted of peripheral blood, obtained in a trial of Ad26.COV2.S vaccine versus placebo. The rearrangement joined TRBV6-6 to TRBJ1-6; 7 of the junction bases match TRBD1. The sequence was obtained from a person between 18 and 59 years old who received the Ad26.COV2.S COVID-19 vaccine or a placebo. The nucleotide sequence reads as follows: TGTGCCAGCAGTCGAACAGGGGAGGATTCACCCCTCCACTTT. This gives the protein CASSRTGEDSPLHF.